This T cell receptor (beta chain) was documented in a study of CD8+ T cells in alopecia areata. Markers including CD4, CD8alpha, NKG2D and NKG2ACE guided sorting of pooled cutaneous lymph node cells. RNA extraction was followed by reverse transcription into cDNA, which acted as the sequencing template. Clones were sequenced by immunoSEQ multiplex PCR, and TCRdb holds only the in-frame ones, with some missing. The profile covers approximately 280,000 clones, none occurring a single time. Germline lookup yields CDR1 FNHDT and CDR2 SITEND (reference sequence). Trimming shortened V by 4 bases and J by 1 base, and 7 bases separated the two germline ends. CDR3 length equals 13 residues. About this clone: Each gene name is a mouse one. The read ends 4 residues early relative to the CDR3; the germline J gene fills the gap. Distinct nucleotide sequences in the sample also encode this CDR3.

This chain joins TRBV19 and TRBJ2-3, with D tentatively TRBD2 (6 bases). The source of this sequence is a C3H/HeJ mouse with alopecia areata. MHC haplotype of the strain: H2-k. The sample taken for sequencing was CD4+ T cells sorted from a lymph node. The CDR3 reads CASSPGGAETLYF. The DNA read from the CDR3 is TGTGCCAGCAGTCCTGGGGGTGCAGAA.